This T cell receptor beta chain is drawn from a study of T-cell memory formation after mild COVID-19. Study details: Clusters of TCRs were largely donor specific.

In TCRdb, the 5' RACE reads were re-called with MiXCR into one record per CDR3 protein. This repertoire shows roughly 600,000 distinct CDR3 sequences, roughly 18% found once; its top ten account for around 12%. Whole-study results and caveats: Pre-infection memory harbored some responding clones, suggesting cross-reactive memory joined. Contracting clones from day 15 to 85 had balanced CD4/CD8; later expanders favoured CD4+. Mainly CM and EM harbored the contracting CD4+ clones; mainly EMRA harbored the CD8+ ones.

The V end lost 0 bases, the J end lost 2 bases, and 10 bases lay between the germline ends. The length of the CDR3 is 15 residues. From germline, CDR1 is MNHEY and CDR2 SVGAGI. This clonotype was observed a handful of times. Its target is not known. Sequences were obtained from PBMCs or a T cell subset sorted from them (not recorded which). The receptor comes from an adult woman who had mild COVID-19 (a few samples of this study predate the infection). Cell type and time point are not known. The V and J genes are TRBV6-5 and TRBJ2-5; TRBD2 is a possible D gene (6 bases). The CDR3 DNA follows: TGTGCCAGCAGTTACTCGAGACTAGTGCAAGAGACCCAGTACTTC. This encodes CASSYSRLVQETQYF.